The clone carrying this T cell receptor beta chain has ten or more counts. UMIs and sample barcodes were carried by the TCR alpha and TCR beta cDNA libraries that 5'RACE produced using constant-segment primers. One entry per CDR3 protein, called by TCRdb with MiXCR from the 5' RACE reads. This sample has 250,000 to 300,000 distinct CDR3 sequences, with roughly 17% found just once. The CDR3 is 16 amino acids. Germline-derived CDR1 and CDR2 are SGHVS and FQNEAQ. V was shortened by 4 bases and J by 0 bases, with 13 bases between the two germline ends. The record originates from a study of T-cell memory formation after mild COVID-19.

The sequenced sample consisted of PBMCs or a T cell subset sorted from them (not recorded which). The chain carries TRBV7-8 and TRBJ1-5; D may be TRBD1 (6 bases). This clonotype was sampled from a man between 18 and 29 years old who had mild COVID-19 (a few samples of this study predate the infection). Cell type and time point are not known. The CDR3 region is CASSSWTENSNQPQHF. In DNA, the CDR3 is TGTGCCAGCAGCTCATGGACAGAGAATAGCAATCAGCCCCAGCATTTT.